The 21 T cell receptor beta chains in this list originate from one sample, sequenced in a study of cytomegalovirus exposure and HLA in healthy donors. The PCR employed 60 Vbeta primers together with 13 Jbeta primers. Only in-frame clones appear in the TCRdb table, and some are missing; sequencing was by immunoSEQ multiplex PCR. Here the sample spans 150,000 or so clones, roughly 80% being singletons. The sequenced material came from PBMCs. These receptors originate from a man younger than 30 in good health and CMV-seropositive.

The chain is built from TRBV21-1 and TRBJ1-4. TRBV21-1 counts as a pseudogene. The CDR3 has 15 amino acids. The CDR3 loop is CASRRTGATNEKLFF. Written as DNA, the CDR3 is TGTGCCAGCAGAAGAACGGGTGCAACTAATGAAAAACTGTTTTTT.

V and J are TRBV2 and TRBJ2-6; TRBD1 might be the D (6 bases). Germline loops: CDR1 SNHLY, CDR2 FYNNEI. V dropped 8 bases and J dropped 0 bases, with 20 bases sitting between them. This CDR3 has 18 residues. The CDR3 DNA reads TGTGCCAGCTCCGACAGGCGACTTTTTTTCTCTGGGGCCAACGTCCTGACTTTC. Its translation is CASSDRRLFFSGANVLTF.

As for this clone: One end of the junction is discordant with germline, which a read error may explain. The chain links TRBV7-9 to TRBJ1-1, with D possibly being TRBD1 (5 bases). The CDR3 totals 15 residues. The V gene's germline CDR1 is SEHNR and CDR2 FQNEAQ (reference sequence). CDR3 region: CTSSLVTRDYTEAFF. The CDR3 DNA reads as TGTACCAGCAGCCTAGTCACGAGGGACTACACTGAAGCTTTCTTT.

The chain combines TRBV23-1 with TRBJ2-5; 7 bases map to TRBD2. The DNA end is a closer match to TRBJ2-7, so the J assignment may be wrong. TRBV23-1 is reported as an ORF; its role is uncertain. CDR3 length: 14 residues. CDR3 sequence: CASSSRSGTYEQYF. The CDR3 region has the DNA TGCGCCAGCAGTAGTAGAAGCGGGACCTACGAGCAGTACTTC.

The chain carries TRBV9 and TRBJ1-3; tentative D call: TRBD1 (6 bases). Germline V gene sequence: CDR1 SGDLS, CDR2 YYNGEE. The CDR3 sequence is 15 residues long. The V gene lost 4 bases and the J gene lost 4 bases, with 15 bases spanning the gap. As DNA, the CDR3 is TGTGCCAGCAGCACCCAGGGGTCGGTCGGAAACACCATATATTTT. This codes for CASSTQGSVGNTIYF.

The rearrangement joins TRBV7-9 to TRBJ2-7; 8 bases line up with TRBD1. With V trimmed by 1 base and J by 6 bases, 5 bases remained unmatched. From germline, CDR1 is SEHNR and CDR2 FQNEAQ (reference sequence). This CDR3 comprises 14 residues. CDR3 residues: CASSLGTGKSEQYF. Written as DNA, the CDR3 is TGTGCCAGCAGCTTAGGGACAGGGAAGAGCGAGCAGTACTTC.

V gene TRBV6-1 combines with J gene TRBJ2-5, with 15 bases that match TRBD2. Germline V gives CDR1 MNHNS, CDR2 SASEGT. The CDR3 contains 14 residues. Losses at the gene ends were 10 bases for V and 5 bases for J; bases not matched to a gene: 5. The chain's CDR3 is CATGLAGGPETQYF. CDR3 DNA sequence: TGTGCCACCGGACTAGCGGGAGGGCCGGAGACCCAGTACTTC.

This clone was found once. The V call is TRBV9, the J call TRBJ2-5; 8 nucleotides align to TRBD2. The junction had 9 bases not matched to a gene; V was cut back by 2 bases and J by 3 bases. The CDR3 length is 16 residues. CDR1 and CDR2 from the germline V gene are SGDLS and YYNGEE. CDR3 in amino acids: CASSVSPGAGEETQYF. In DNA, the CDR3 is TGTGCCAGCAGCGTCTCCCCCGGAGCGGGAGAAGAGACCCAGTACTTC.

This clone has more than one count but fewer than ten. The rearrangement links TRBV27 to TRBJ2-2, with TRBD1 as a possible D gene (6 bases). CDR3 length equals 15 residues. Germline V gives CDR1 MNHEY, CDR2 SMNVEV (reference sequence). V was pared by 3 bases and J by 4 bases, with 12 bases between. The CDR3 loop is CASSFVGRGTGELFF. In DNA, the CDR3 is TGTGCCAGCAGTTTCGTTGGCAGGGGCACCGGGGAGCTGTTTTTT.

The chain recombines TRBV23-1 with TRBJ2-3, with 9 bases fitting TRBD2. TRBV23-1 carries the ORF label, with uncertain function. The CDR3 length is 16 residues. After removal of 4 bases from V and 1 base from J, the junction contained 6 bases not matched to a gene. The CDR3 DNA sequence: TGCGCCAGCAGTCTTCGACTAGCGGTACGCACAGATACGCAGTATTTT. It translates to CASSLRLAVRTDTQYF.

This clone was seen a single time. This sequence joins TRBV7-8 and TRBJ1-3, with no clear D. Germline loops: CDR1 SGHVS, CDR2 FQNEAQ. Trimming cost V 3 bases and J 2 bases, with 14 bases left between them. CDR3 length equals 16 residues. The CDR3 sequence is CASSFGSGHAGNTIYF. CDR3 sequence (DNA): TGTGCCAGCAGCTTTGGGTCAGGCCATGCTGGAAACACCATATATTTT.

The DNA of the CDR3 is TGTGCCTGGAGTGTACTAGGGCGGGAGGGCTACAATGAGCAGTTCTTC. It specifies CAWSVLGREGYNEQFF. The chain is built from TRBV30 and TRBJ2-1; TRBD2 matches 9 bases. There are 16 residues in the CDR3. Germline CDR1 GTSNPN, CDR2 SVGIG (reference sequence). Trimming cost V 0 bases and J 3 bases; bases outside gene matches: 6.

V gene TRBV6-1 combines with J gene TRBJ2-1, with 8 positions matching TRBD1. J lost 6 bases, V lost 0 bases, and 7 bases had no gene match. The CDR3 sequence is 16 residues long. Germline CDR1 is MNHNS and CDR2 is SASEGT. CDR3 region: CASSEAPGTGINEQFF. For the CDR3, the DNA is TGTGCCAGCAGTGAAGCGCCCGGGACAGGTATCAATGAGCAGTTCTTC.

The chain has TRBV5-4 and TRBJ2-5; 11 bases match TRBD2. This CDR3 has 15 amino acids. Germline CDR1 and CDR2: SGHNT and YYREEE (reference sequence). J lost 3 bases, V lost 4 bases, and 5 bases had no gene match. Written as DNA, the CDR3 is TGTGCCAGCAGCCCGAATAGCGGGAGGGAAGAGACCCAGTACTTC. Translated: CASSPNSGREETQYF.

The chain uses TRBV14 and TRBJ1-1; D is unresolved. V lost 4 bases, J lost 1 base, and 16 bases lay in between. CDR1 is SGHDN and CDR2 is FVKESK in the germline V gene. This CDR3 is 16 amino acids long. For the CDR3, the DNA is TGTGCCAGCAGCCCGACCCTATTAGCAAAGAACACTGAAGCTTTCTTT. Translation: CASSPTLLAKNTEAFF. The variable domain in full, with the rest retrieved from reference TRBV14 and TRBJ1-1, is EAGVTQFPSHSVIEKGQTVTLRCDPISGHDNLYWYRRVMGKEIKFLLHFVKESKQDESGMPNNRFLAERTGGTYSTLKVQPAELEDSGVYFCASSPTLLAKNTEAFFGQGTRLTVV.

The CDR3 DNA reads TGTGCCAGCAGTGCCGGGGTGGGGAGCACTGAAGCTTTCTTT. Its protein is CASSAGVGSTEAFF. The chain combines TRBV6-6 with TRBJ1-1; D unclear. Germline CDR1 MNHNY, CDR2 SVGAGI (reference sequence). Trimming took 5 bases from V and 4 from J, leaving 14 bases between them. There are 14 residues in the CDR3.

The CDR3 sequence: CATSRSGGTENEKLFF. As DNA, the CDR3 is TGTGCCACCAGCAGATCCGGAGGGACAGAAAATGAAAAACTGTTTTTT. V usage is TRBV15 and J usage is TRBJ1-4; 7 nucleotides align to TRBD1. This CDR3 contains 16 residues. V lost 2 bases, J lost 5 bases, and 8 bases stayed unmatched. Germline loops: CDR1 LNHNV, CDR2 YYDKDF (reference sequence).

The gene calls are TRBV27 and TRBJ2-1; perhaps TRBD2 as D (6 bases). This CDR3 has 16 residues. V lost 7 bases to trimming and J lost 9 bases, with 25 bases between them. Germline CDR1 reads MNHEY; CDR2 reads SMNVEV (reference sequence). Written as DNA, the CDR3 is TGTGCCAGCACCCCGAAGAGATCGGTACCGCGGGGTGAGCAGTTCTTC. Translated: CASTPKRSVPRGEQFF.

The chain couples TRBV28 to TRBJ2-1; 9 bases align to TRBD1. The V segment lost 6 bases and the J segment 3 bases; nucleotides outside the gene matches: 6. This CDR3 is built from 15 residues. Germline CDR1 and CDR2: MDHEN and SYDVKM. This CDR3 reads CASSWGQGVYNEQFF. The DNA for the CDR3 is TGTGCCAGCAGCTGGGGACAGGGTGTCTACAATGAGCAGTTCTTC. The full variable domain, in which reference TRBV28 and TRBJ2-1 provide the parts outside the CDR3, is DVKVTQSSRYLVKRTGEKVFLECVQDMDHENMFWYRQDPGLGLRLIYFSYDVKMKEKGDIPEGYSVSREKKERFSLILESASTNQTSMYLCASSWGQGVYNEQFFGPGTRLTVL.

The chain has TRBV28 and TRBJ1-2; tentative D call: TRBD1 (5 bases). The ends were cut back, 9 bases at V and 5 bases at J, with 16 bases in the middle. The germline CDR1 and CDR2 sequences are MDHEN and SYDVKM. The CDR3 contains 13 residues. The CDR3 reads CASITGSLYGYTF. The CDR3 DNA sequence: TGTGCCAGTATAACAGGTTCTTTATATGGCTACACCTTC.

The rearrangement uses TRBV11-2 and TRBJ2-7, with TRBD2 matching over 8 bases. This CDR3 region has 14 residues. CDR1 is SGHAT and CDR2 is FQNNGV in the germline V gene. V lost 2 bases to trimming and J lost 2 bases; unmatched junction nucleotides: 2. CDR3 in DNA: TGTGCCAGCAGCTTAACTAGCGGACCCTACGAGCAGTACTTC. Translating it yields CASSLTSGPYEQYF.